This paragraph reports one T cell receptor (beta chain). What it binds is unknown. Documented time point: sample taken at primary tumor resection. The record originates from a study of spatial heterogeneity in lung cancer. General study points: Tracking of tumor mutation counts was seen in expanded intratumoral alpha and beta TCR counts.

TCRdb fed the 5' RACE reads into MiXCR, producing one record per CDR3 protein. The sample holds roughly 28,000 distinct CDR3 sequences, about 6.6% seen once. Germline V gene sequence: CDR1 MNHEY, CDR2 SVGAGI. This CDR3 comprises 15 residues. With V trimmed by 3 bases and J by 9 bases, 11 bases remained unmatched. The sequenced sample was lung tumor tissue, obtained at surgery. The receptor's source is a male donor with early-stage non-small cell lung cancer. The chain recombines TRBV6-5 with TRBJ2-1; TRBD1 matches 7 bases. The CDR3 DNA follows: TGTGCCAGCAGTTATCAGACCGGGACAGCGCGTGAGCAGTTCTTC. It encodes CASSYQTGTAREQFF.